This TCR beta chain came from a study of T cell responses to AZD1222 COVID-19 vaccine (dated by TCRdb to about 2021). About the study as a whole: AZD1222 recipients given second doses at about 4 weeks or at about 12 weeks were pooled, since spike-specific TCR depth and breadth were not found to differ between the two schedules. Enrollment into the trials was organized by age into subgroups of 18-55, 56-69 and 70-plus years, and those subgroups contained approximately 150, 30 and 60 TCR-sequenced participants, respectively. TCR sequencing covered 233 trial participants: 200 to 210 given two doses of AZD1222 and approximately 26 given two doses of MenACWY control vaccine.

The CDR3 regions of human TCRbeta chains were subjected to immunosequencing. In the original analysis: Repertoire TCRs were checked for matches against a reference library of SARS-CoV-2-specific TCRs that had been generated using the MIRA antigen-specificity platform. Breadth was defined as the fraction of unique TCRs that were SARS-CoV-2-associated, and depth was defined as the fraction of total T cells that were SARS-CoV-2-associated. Using the MIRA data, each spike-specific TCR was mapped to the spike region that the TCR reacts to and placed in a CD4 or CD8 class. Log10-transformed breadth and depth values were compared by one-way ANOVA with Sidak's multiple comparisons tests. TCRdb stores this immuneACCESS table with in-frame sequences only. Part of the clones is absent; in the studies checked, under half of the shortfall reflects unresolved V genes, and no reason is known for the rest. The V and J calls and clone size are taken from that table; D and trimming were inferred from the DNA. This sample lists 100,000 to 150,000 clones; around 94% were detected once. The ten largest make up 5.5% to 8% of the sample.

General findings and caveats noted by the study authors: A significant rise in spike-specific TCR breadth and depth was observed after two AZD1222 doses relative to day 0 and relative to MenACWY recipients. Conclusions about previously exposed vaccinees are limited because only six or seven AZD1222 recipients were SARS-CoV-2 seropositive at baseline. Reportedly, close to half of the unique spike-specific TCRs recognized epitopes lying outside the regions that are mutated in the B.1.351 and B.1.1.7 variants. Vaccine-associated CD4 TCRs spanned the whole spike protein, with dominant responses in regions 160-218 and 743-854. In the small 56-69-year group, the increase in depth fell short of significance, most likely because of low power. Participants were mostly white British, with more females than males. The authors suggested clonal diversity may have been underestimated. Because no day 14 peak-response samples were available, the repertoires could be characterized only after the peak T cell response.

Details on this clone: Its recognized antigen is unknown. The input lacks base qualities; no much larger clone sits a single base away.

Counted from cysteine to phenylalanine, this CDR3 has 14 amino acids. Only the CDR3 portion is preserved as DNA: 42 bases, with reading frame beginning at the first base. What the time point label conveys for this sample: baseline before first vaccination. Vaccinee samples came from UK trials COV001 and COV002, including a single-blind randomized controlled phase 2/3 trial of AZD1222 (ChAdOx1 nCoV-19) in healthy adults. For TCRbeta chain sequencing, PBMC samples from trial participants were taken at day 0 and at day 28 after the second dose. The sample was peripheral blood, taken on day 0 of AZD1222 vaccination. The chain couples TRBV21-1 to TRBJ1-2; the DNA was not compared with TRBD1, the D call given in the table. TRBV21-1 is flagged as a pseudogene. This TCR derives from an adult in good health. The CDR3 here reads CASSPLGQDPGYTF. The nucleotides read TGTGCCAGCAGCCCCCTCGGACAGGATCCTGGCTACACCTTC.